The 24 T cell receptor beta chains given below trace back to one sample, sequenced in a study of T cells in Graves' hyperthyroidism and ophthalmopathy. Using RNA transcripts as the source, TCR beta CDR3 regions were amplified. The HTBI primer set drove a first-round RT-PCR of the TCR CDR3. In TCRdb, the multiplex PCR reads were re-called with MiXCR into one record per CDR3 protein. The sample holds 450,000 to 650,000 distinct CDR3 sequences, 13% to 15% seen once. Material: blood. The receptor source for this set is a woman under 30 with Graves' ophthalmopathy.

J is TRBJ1-1 and V is TRBV4-3, with D uncertain. CDR1 and CDR2 (germline): LGHNA, YSLEER. Trimming took 1 base from V and 4 from J, leaving 13 bases between them. This CDR3 has 15 residues. CDR3 loop: CASSQGSMILTEAFF. In DNA form, the CDR3 reads TGCGCCAGCAGCCAAGGCAGTATGATCCTCACTGAAGCTTTCTTT.

There are many counts of this clonotype. The V gene is TRBV28, the J gene TRBJ2-3; a possible D gene is TRBD2 (7 bases). V lost 4 bases to trimming and J lost 1 base, with 21 bases between them. This CDR3 region has 18 residues. Germline V gene data show CDR1 as MDHEN and CDR2 as SYDVKM. CDR3 DNA sequence: TGTGCCAGCAGTTGGGGGCCTGGGGGCGCGGGGGGCACAGATACGCAGTATTTT. Protein sequence: CASSWGPGGAGGTDTQYF.

This clonotype was detected a few times. CDR3 nucleotide sequence: TGTGCCAGCAGCGTGGGGACAGATGAAAAACTGTTTTTT. Translated: CASSVGTDEKLFF. The chain couples TRBV9 to TRBJ1-4; 7 bases match TRBD1. The CDR3 length is 13 residues. The trim removed 2 bases at V and 6 bases at J, leaving 1 base unmatched. Germline loops: CDR1 SGDLS, CDR2 YYNGEE.

This clonotype was seen ten or more times. The chain uses TRBV2 and TRBJ2-1; 8 nucleotides agree with TRBD1. This CDR3 comprises 13 residues. V was pared by 7 bases and J by 5 bases, with 4 bases of the junction left unmatched. CDR1 is SNHLY, CDR2 FYNNEI, per germline. CDR3 amino acids: CASTTGANNEQFF. The CDR3 coding sequence is TGTGCCAGCACGACAGGGGCCAACAATGAGCAGTTCTTC.

This clonotype appeared many times. The chain uses TRBV28 and TRBJ2-7; 14 nucleotides align to TRBD2. CDR3 size: 23 residues. CDR1 and CDR2 (germline): MDHEN, SYDVKM. J gave up 7 bases and V 3 bases, and 29 bases lay outside the gene matches. The CDR3 coding sequence is TGTGCCAGCAGTTTCCCGACAGGCGAGACTAGCGGGAGGGCCGGGCTCTTTCGGGGGGAGCAGTACTTC. Residues: CASSFPTGETSGRAGLFRGEQYF. Based on the CDR3 plus reference TRBV28 and TRBJ2-7, the full variable domain is DVKVTQSSRYLVKRTGEKVFLECVQDMDHENMFWYRQDPGLGLRLIYFSYDVKMKEKGDIPEGYSVSREKKERFSLILESASTNQTSMYLCASSFPTGETSGRAGLFRGEQYFGPGTRLTVT.

This clonotype was recorded at least ten times. This chain joins TRBV28 and TRBJ2-7; no definite D call. Germline V gene sequence: CDR1 MDHEN, CDR2 SYDVKM. V lost 2 bases and J lost 2, with 7 bases in between. The CDR3 loop spans 13 amino acids. For the CDR3, the DNA is TGTGCCAGCAGTTTAAACGGTCCCTACGAGCAGTACTTC. It codes for CASSLNGPYEQYF.

The chain uses TRBV4-3 and TRBJ2-6; D remains unclear. This CDR3 spans 17 amino acids. The V gene lost 2 bases and the J gene lost 0 bases, with 11 bases spanning the gap. Germline V gene lookup returns CDR1 LGHNA and CDR2 YSLEER. In DNA, the CDR3 is TGCGCCAGCAGCCAAAGTGGAATCAGCTCTGGGGCCAACGTCCTGACTTTC. Translating gives CASSQSGISSGANVLTF.

This chain uses TRBV24-1 with TRBJ1-2; 7 bases are shared with TRBD1. The CDR3 loop spans 13 amino acids. V trimming: 7 bases; J trimming: 6 bases; junction bases outside the gene matches: 7. Looked up from germline, CDR1 is KGHDR and CDR2 is SFDVKD. The CDR3 DNA sequence: TGTGCCACCAGAGGAGTCAGGGGGGATGGCTACACCTTC. Protein product: CATRGVRGDGYTF.

This clonotype has a count of ten or more. The chain carries TRBV19 and TRBJ1-5; 8 bases align to TRBD1. V was clipped by 5 bases and J by 5 bases; unmatched bases: 8. Germline V CDR1 and CDR2: LNHDA, SQIVND (reference sequence). CDR3 length: 15 amino acids. In nucleotides, the CDR3 is TGTGCCAGTAGTCCGACAGGGGCTAGGGATCAGCCCCAGCATTTT. Its translation is CASSPTGARDQPQHF.

This clonotype was detected only a few times. A read error may produce the germline difference seen at one junction end. This chain joins TRBV2 and TRBJ1-2, with 9 bases aligning to TRBD1. The CDR3 contains 13 residues. CDR1 is SNHLY, CDR2 FYNNEI, per germline. In DNA, the CDR3 is TGTGCCAGCACCCGGGACAGGGTCTATGACTACACCTTC. It yields the protein CASTRDRVYDYTF. The full variable domain, its missing parts supplied by reference TRBV2 and TRBJ1-2, is EPEVTQTPSHQVTQMGQEVILRCVPISNHLYFYWYRQILGQKVEFLVSFYNNEISEKSEIFDDQFSVERPDGSNFTLKIRSTKLEDSAMYFCASTRDRVYDYTFGSGTRLTVV.

The V gene is TRBV4-2, the J gene TRBJ1-5; unclear D gene. CDR3 length: 16 amino acids. The V gene lost 2 bases and the J gene lost 7 bases, with 18 bases spanning the gap. The germline gives CDR1 LGHNA, CDR2 YNFKEQ. The CDR3, as DNA: TGTGCCAGCAGCCAACCTGAGGTGCAGTCTTCCCAGCCCCAGCATTTT. This sequence encodes CASSQPEVQSSQPQHF.

In its sample, this clonotype was seen a few times. The V call is TRBV7-3, the J call TRBJ2-7; maybe TRBD1 (5 bases). V dropped 5 bases and J dropped 3 bases, with 11 bases sitting between them. The CDR3 totals 13 residues. From germline, CDR1 is SGHTA and CDR2 FQGTGA. CDR3 residues: CASSQGFGYEQYF. In nucleotides, the CDR3 is TGTGCCAGCAGCCAGGGTTTCGGCTACGAGCAGTACTTC.

This clonotype showed up many times. This chain uses TRBV24-1 with TRBJ2-1; D is unresolved. The V gene's germline CDR1 is KGHDR and CDR2 SFDVKD. CDR3 length: 12 amino acids. Trimming left V 2 bases short and J 6 bases short, with 4 bases between. In DNA form, the CDR3 reads TGTGCCACCAGTGATTCCGGCAATGAGCAGTTCTTC. Translation gives CATSDSGNEQFF.

There are a few counts of this clonotype. The chain is built from TRBV19 and TRBJ2-5; D ambiguous. The CDR3 loop spans 15 amino acids. The V gene's germline CDR1 is LNHDA and CDR2 SQIVND (reference sequence). Trimming stripped 1 base from V and 0 bases from J, with 9 bases between. The CDR3 nucleotides are TGTGCCAGTAGTATAGTAGCAGGTTACCAAGAGACCCAGTACTTC. Translation: CASSIVAGYQETQYF.

There are many counts of this clonotype. This rearrangement joins TRBV28 to TRBJ2-3; D gene unclear. Between the trimmed V and J ends, which lost 8 bases and 6 bases, there was a span of 21 bases. The CDR3 extends over 15 amino acids. Germline V lookup: CDR1 MDHEN, CDR2 SYDVKM. DNA for the CDR3: TGTGCCAGCTTAGGGTGGTCAAGCACCCTGGATACGCAGTATTTT. It translates to CASLGWSSTLDTQYF.

The chain joins TRBV20-1 to TRBJ1-3, with D unclear. V was pared by 3 bases and J by 4 bases, with 4 bases between. Germline lookup yields CDR1 DFQATT and CDR2 SNEGSKA (reference sequence). The CDR3 extends over 11 amino acids. The CDR3 loop reads CSASGGNTIYF. The CDR3 DNA is TGCAGTGCTAGCGGCGGAAACACCATATATTTT.

This chain uses TRBV28 with TRBJ1-2, with D unresolved. V lost 6 bases, J lost 4 bases, and 9 bases lay in between. CDR1 MDHEN and CDR2 SYDVKM come from the germline V gene. The CDR3 is 12 residues long. This CDR3 reads CASSSSRYGYTF. CDR3 coding DNA: TGTGCCAGCAGCTCCTCCCGCTATGGCTACACCTTC.

Regarding this clonotype: A read error is possible here, since a much larger clone lies one base away. The CDR3 nucleotides are TGTGGCAGCAGTTACTCTGGGACTAAGAGCTACGAGCAGTACTTC. This translates into CGSSYSGTKSYEQYF. The chain joins TRBV6-2 or TRBV6-3 to TRBJ2-7, with 7 bases lining up with TRBD2. The CDR3 loop spans 15 amino acids. CDR1 and CDR2 from the germline V gene are MNHEY and SVGEGT.

This clonotype was found many times. The chain carries TRBV7-8 and TRBJ2-7; 7 bases agree with TRBD2. From germline, CDR1 is SGHVS and CDR2 FQNEAQ. The CDR3 extends over 16 amino acids. V was clipped by 6 bases and J by 1 base; unmatched bases: 12. In DNA form, the CDR3 reads TGTGCCAGCAGGGGACTCGGGCGGGAGAGGTCCTACGAGCAGTACTTC. It codes for CASRGLGRERSYEQYF.

J is TRBJ2-3 and V is TRBV4-3; TRBD2 agrees at 9 bases. The length of the CDR3 is 16 residues. CDR1 is LGHNA and CDR2 is YSLEER in the germline V gene. After removal of 0 bases from V and 5 bases from J, the junction contained 6 bases not matched to a gene. CDR3 residues: CASSQETGLAVDTQYF. CDR3 sequence (DNA): TGCGCCAGCAGCCAAGAAACGGGACTAGCAGTAGATACGCAGTATTTT.

This clonotype turned up a few times. This clone may be a read error of a much larger clone one base away. The chain uses TRBV6-5 and TRBJ2-1; D unresolved. The J call is doubtful: the DNA matches TRBJ2-7 better. The CDR3 contains 15 residues. CDR1 and CDR2 from the germline V gene are MNHEY and SVGAGI. The CDR3 nucleotides read TGTGCCAGCAGTTTAGGTAGCCTTACCTACAATGAGCAGTACTTC. The encoded protein is CASSLGSLTYNEQYF.

This clonotype was picked up many times. V is TRBV7-8 and J is TRBJ2-1; TRBD2 agrees at 7 bases. The V gene's germline CDR1 is SGHVS and CDR2 FQNEAQ. V shed 4 bases, J shed 0 bases, and the junction held 6 bases outside the gene matches. The CDR3 has 16 residues. The CDR3 reads CASSSLGLVSYNEQFF. The CDR3 nucleotides read TGTGCCAGCAGCTCCCTCGGACTAGTCTCCTACAATGAGCAGTTCTTC.

The rearrangement uses TRBV6-1 and TRBJ2-2; tentative D call: TRBD2 (7 bases). The CDR3 is made up of 16 amino acids. V shed 6 bases and J shed 7 bases, with 21 bases lying between them. Per the germline V gene, CDR1 is MNHNS and CDR2 is SASEGT. CDR3 DNA: TGTGCCAGCAGGGGGGGGGGATACAGGGAAGTCGGGGAGCTGTTTTTT. Its translation: CASRGGGYREVGELFF.

This clonotype has at least ten counts. The rearrangement links TRBV6-1 to TRBJ1-1; D ambiguous. The CDR3 has 12 amino acids. CDR1 and CDR2 (germline): MNHNS, SASEGT. Trimming pared 6 bases from V and 7 bases from J, leaving 12 bases between. The CDR3 protein is CASSPYLLEAFF. CDR3 DNA: TGTGCCAGCAGCCCGTACTTGCTTGAAGCTTTCTTT.